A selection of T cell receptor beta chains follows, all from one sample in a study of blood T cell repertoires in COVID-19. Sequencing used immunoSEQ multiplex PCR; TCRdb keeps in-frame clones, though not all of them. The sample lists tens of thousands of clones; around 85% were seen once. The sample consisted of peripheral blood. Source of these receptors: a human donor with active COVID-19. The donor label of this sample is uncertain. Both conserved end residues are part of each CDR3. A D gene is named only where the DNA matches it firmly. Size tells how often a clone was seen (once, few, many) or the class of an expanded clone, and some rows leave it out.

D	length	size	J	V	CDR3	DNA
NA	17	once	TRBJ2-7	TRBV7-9	CASSFSVRELGTYEQYF	TGTGCCAGCAGCTTCAGCGTGAGGGAACTCGGAACCTACGAGCAGTACTTC
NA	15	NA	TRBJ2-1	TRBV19	CASSMAARVGNEQFF	TGTGCCAGTAGTATGGCAGCGAGGGTCGGCAATGAGCAGTTCTTC
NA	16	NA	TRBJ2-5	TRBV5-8	CASSLGRTGVKETQYF	TGTGCCAGCAGCTTGGGACGAACGGGGGTGAAAGAGACCCAGTACTTC
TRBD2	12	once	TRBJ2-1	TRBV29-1	CSSAGTINEQFF	TGCAGCTCCGCCGGGACTATCAATGAGCAGTTCTTC
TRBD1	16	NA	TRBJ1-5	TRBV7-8	CASSLAVTGVYQPQHF	TGTGCCAGCAGCTTAGCCGTGACAGGGGTATATCAGCCCCAGCATTTT
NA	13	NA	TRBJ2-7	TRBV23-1	CASRGSWRYEQYF	TGCGCCAGCAGGGGGAGTTGGCGCTACGAGCAGTACTTC
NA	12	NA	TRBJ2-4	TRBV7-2	CASSLAPRVQYF	TGTGCCAGCAGCTTGGCCCCACGGGTTCAGTACTTC
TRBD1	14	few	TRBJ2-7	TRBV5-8	CASSLGTGGAEQYF	TGTGCCAGCAGCTTGGGGACAGGGGGCGCCGAGCAGTACTTC
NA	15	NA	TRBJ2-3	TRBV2	CASTRVPGGTDTQYF	TGTGCCAGCACCCGTGTTCCGGGGGGCACAGATACGCAGTATTTT
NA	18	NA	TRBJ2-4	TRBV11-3	CASSRIPTDPLAKNIQYF	TGTGCCAGCAGCCGCATCCCCACAGACCCCTTAGCCAAAAACATTCAGTACTTC
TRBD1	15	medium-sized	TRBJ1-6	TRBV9	CASGPLGGSNSPLHF	TGTGCCAGCGGGCCACTAGGGGGCAGCAATTCACCCCTCCACTTT
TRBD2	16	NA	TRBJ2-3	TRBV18	CASSPGLAGGTDTQYF	TGTGCCAGCTCACCCGGACTAGCGGGGGGCACAGATACGCAGTATTTT
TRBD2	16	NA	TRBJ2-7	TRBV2	CASSLGDYLSRHEQYF	TGTGCCAGCAGTCTAGGGGACTACCTGAGCCGACACGAGCAGTACTTC
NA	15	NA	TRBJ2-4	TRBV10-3	CAIGWAQGSGNIQYF	TGTGCCATCGGCTGGGCGCAGGGGAGCGGAAACATTCAGTACTTC
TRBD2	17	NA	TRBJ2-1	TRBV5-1	CASSLATASGGYNEQFF	TGCGCCAGCAGCTTGGCCACGGCTAGCGGGGGTTACAATGAGCAGTTCTTC
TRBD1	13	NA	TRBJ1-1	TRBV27	CASSTGQGVWAFF	TGTGCCAGCAGTACCGGACAGGGCGTTTGGGCTTTCTTT
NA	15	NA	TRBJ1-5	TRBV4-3	CASSQGLTNGQPQHF	TGCGCCAGCAGCCAAGGACTCACCAATGGACAGCCCCAGCATTTT
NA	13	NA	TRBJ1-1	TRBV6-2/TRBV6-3	CASSYRRTSEAFF	TGTGCCAGCAGTTATCGCAGGACTTCTGAAGCTTTCTTT
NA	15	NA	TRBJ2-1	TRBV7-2	CASSLGSATANEQFF	TGTGCCAGCAGCTTAGGGAGTGCGACGGCCAATGAGCAGTTCTTC
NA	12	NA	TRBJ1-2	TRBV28	CASSLPGDGYTF	TGTGCCAGCAGTTTACCGGGGGATGGCTACACCTTC
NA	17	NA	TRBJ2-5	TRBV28	CASRGSTGGGQGETQYF	TGTGCCAGCAGGGGGTCGACGGGAGGGGGCCAAGGGGAGACCCAGTACTTC
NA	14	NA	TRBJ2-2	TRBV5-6	CASSLISGAGELFF	TGTGCCAGCAGCTTGATATCCGGTGCCGGGGAGCTGTTTTTT
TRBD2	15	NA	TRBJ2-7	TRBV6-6	CASSSASGPSYEQYF	TGTGCCAGCAGTTCCGCTAGCGGGCCTTCCTACGAGCAGTACTTC
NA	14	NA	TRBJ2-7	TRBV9	CASSVDGGRREQYF	TGTGCCAGCAGCGTAGACGGGGGGCGACGGGAGCAGTACTTC
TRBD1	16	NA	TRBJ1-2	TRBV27	CASRDNWTGNFYGYTF	TGTGCCAGCAGGGACAATTGGACAGGTAACTTCTATGGCTACACCTTC
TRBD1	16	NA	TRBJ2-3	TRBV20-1	CSASWRGTGATDTQYF	TGCAGTGCTAGTTGGAGGGGGACAGGGGCCACAGATACGCAGTATTTT
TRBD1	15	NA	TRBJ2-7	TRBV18	CASSPSTGGSYEQYF	TGTGCCAGCTCACCAAGCACAGGGGGCAGCTACGAGCAGTACTTC